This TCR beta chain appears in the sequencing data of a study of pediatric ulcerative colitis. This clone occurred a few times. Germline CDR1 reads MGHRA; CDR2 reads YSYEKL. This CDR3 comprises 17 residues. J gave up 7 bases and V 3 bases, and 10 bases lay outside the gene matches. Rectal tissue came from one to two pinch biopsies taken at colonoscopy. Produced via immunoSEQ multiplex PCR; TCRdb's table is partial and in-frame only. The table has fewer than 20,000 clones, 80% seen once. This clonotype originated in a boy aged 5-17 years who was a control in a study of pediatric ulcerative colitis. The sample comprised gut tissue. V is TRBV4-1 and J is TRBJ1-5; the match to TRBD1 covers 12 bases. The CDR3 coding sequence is TGCGCCAGCAGCCAGGGACAGGGGGCGACAGGAGAACAGCCCCAGCATTTT. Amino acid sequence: CASSQGQGATGEQPQHF.